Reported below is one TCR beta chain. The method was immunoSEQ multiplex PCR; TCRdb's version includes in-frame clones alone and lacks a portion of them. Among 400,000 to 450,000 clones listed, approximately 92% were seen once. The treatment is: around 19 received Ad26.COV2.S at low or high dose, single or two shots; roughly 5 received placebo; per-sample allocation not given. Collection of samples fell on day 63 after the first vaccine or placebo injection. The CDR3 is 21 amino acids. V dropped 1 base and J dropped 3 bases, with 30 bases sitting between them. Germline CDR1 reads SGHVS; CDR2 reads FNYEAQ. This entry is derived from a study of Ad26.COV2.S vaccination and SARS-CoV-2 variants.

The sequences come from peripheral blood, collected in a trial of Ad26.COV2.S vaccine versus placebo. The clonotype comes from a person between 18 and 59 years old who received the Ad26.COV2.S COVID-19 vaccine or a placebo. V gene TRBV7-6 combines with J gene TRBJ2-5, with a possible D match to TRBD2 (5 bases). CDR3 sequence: CASSLELPLPTGNPKEETQYF. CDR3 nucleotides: TGTGCCAGCAGCTTAGAACTCCCCCTGCCGACGGGGAACCCCAAGGAAGAGACCCAGTACTTC.